This section outlines one TCR beta chain sequence together with its context. Germline trimming cut 2 bases from V and 5 bases from J; bases unmatched to any gene: 8. Germline CDR1 and CDR2: SGHRS and YFSETQ. The CDR3 runs to 15 residues. The data were taken from a study of blood T cell repertoires in COVID-19. Study-wide context: Nucleic acid was either cDNA or gDNA, and it came from T cells, B-cell-depleted T cells, or PBMCs.

As originally analysed: Reference gene primers were amplified, and this amplification served to estimate nucleated cell counts. Assay used: immunoSEQ multiplex PCR; TCRdb lists only in-frame clones, some missing. The DNA was the basis for D and trimming; V, J and clone size are from that table. The sample shows hundreds of thousands of clones, approximately 88% of them seen only once. Grouping used clinical history reported by participants in a survey and questionnaire. Recovered status applied to Cohort 3 donors who had two consecutive negative PCRs. It also applied to those with clearance or with symptom resolution.

Input material: PBMCs or T cells enriched from blood (not recorded which). This clonotype was obtained from a woman in her twenties or thirties who had recovered from COVID-19. The chain joins TRBV5-1 to TRBJ1-2; 8 bases align to TRBD1. In DNA, the CDR3 is TGCGCCAGCAGCTTTTCAGGACAGGGACTTTATGGCTACACCTTC. It yields the protein CASSFSGQGLYGYTF.